This paragraph reports one T cell receptor beta chain. This beta chain is an unintended read in a library built for alpha chains; its size means little. Trimming pared 1 base from V and 3 bases from J, leaving 6 bases between. This CDR3 has 13 residues. CDR1 is LGHDT and CDR2 is YNNKEL in the germline V gene (reference sequence). From the RT-PCR reads, TCRdb called clonotypes with MiXCR, one entry per CDR3 protein. The repertoire holds about 6,500 distinct CDR3 sequences, with approximately 89% as singletons. The V and J genes are TRBV3-1 and TRBJ1-1; D is ambiguous. The receptor's source is a female donor in good health, serving as a healthy control. The sequenced sample consisted of memory CD4+ T cells from blood. This chain's CDR3 is CASSQGHYTEAFF. The CDR3 coding sequence is TGTGCCAGCAGCCAAGGACACTACACTGAAGCTTTCTTT.